A single T cell receptor (beta chain) is shown here with its context. Germline loops: CDR1 DFQATT, CDR2 SNEGSKA (reference sequence). The CDR3 consists of 14 residues. The germline V and J ends were trimmed by 1 base and 2 bases, with 11 bases remaining between them. These data belong to a study of T-cell reconstitution after alpha-beta-depleted transplantation in children. The authors prepared the TCRbeta library with unique molecular identifiers. TCRdb re-called the PCR reads through MiXCR, storing one row per CDR3 protein. Among more than 150,000 distinct CDR3 sequences listed, about 14% were seen once.

The sequences come from PBMCs from the stem cell graft donor, collected from the stem cell graft. J is TRBJ1-1 and V is TRBV20-1; D remains ambiguous. The origin of this receptor is a human donor who donated a stem cell graft to a child with acute lymphoblastic leukemia. The CDR3 bases are TGCAGTGCTAGAGGCACTCGGCGAAACACTGAAGCTTTCTTT. Protein sequence: CSARGTRRNTEAFF.